Each of the 29 T cell receptor beta chains below was sequenced from the same sample in a study of shared clonotypes between healthy human individuals. Assay: immunoSEQ multiplex PCR; the TCRdb copy retains only in-frame clones and omits some. The profile shows 2 million or so clones, approximately 94% of them singletons. CD45RO-negative cells were positively selected for CCR7, leaving out terminally differentiated effector memory CD45RA+ cells. Source material: naive CD8+ T cells sorted from blood. Source of these receptors: a man younger than 30 in good health.

This chain connects TRBV27 to TRBJ2-3; 7 nucleotides agree with TRBD2. Germline-derived CDR1 and CDR2 are MNHEY and SMNVEV (reference sequence). Germline trimming cut 6 bases from V and 2 bases from J; bases unmatched to any gene: 17. This CDR3 comprises 18 residues. The CDR3 is CASSPPPRLAVLTDTQYF. The CDR3 nucleotides read TGTGCCAGCAGCCCCCCGCCGCGGCTAGCGGTTCTCACAGATACGCAGTATTTT.

This sequence joins TRBV5-6 and TRBJ2-7, with D perhaps TRBD1 (5 bases). The germline V gene has CDR1 SGHDT and CDR2 YYEEEE. This CDR3 contains 15 residues. V was clipped by 0 bases and J by 2 bases, with 12 bases between them. CDR3 DNA sequence: TGTGCCAGCAGCTTGGGGGGCAGTGGGGCCTACGAGCAGTACTTC. It codes for CASSLGGSGAYEQYF.

This chain links TRBV29-1 with TRBJ2-3, with TRBD2 matching 14 bases. Trimming took 5 bases from V and 4 from J; bases not matched to a gene: 5. The CDR3 totals 15 residues. Germline-derived CDR1 and CDR2 are SQVTM and ANQGSEA. CDR3 DNA sequence: TGCAGCGTTAAGGGACTAGCGGGAGCATCAGATACGCAGTATTTT. This translates into CSVKGLAGASDTQYF.

V and J are TRBV7-6 and TRBJ2-3, with 13 nucleotides matching TRBD2. The trim removed 1 base at V and 3 bases at J, leaving 4 bases unmatched. Germline CDR1 and CDR2: SGHVS and FNYEAQ. This CDR3 is 17 amino acids long. The DNA for the CDR3 is TGTGCCAGCAGCTTAGGTGCGACTAGCGGGAGGACAGATACGCAGTATTTT. This encodes CASSLGATSGRTDTQYF.

Only a few counts were recorded for this clone. Other DNA sequences in the same sample also yield this CDR3. This chain uses TRBV19 with TRBJ2-7; 7 bases map to TRBD1. This CDR3 contains 13 residues. Germline lookup yields CDR1 LNHDA and CDR2 SQIVND (reference sequence). The V and J ends lost 3 bases and 3 bases, in that order; junction bases with no gene match: 2. CDR3 sequence: CASSIRDSYEQYF. For the CDR3, the DNA is TGTGCCAGTAGTATCCGGGACAGCTACGAGCAGTACTTC.

The genes are TRBV27 and TRBJ2-7; 7 bases map to TRBD1. Germline trimming cut 5 bases from V and 6 bases from J; bases unmatched to any gene: 10. The CDR3 extends over 14 amino acids. Germline V gives CDR1 MNHEY, CDR2 SMNVEV (reference sequence). In DNA, the CDR3 is TGTGCCAGCAGTCCGTCCCAGACAGGGTCCGAGCAGTACTTC. Translating gives CASSPSQTGSEQYF.

The rearrangement uses TRBV7-8 and TRBJ2-7; 12 bases line up with TRBD2. The CDR3 extends over 17 amino acids. The germline gives CDR1 SGHVS, CDR2 FQNEAQ. Unmatched junction bases numbered 3, after V lost 0 bases and J lost 0 bases. The CDR3 here is CASSLALTSGSSYEQYF. CDR3 nucleotides: TGTGCCAGCAGCTTAGCCCTGACTAGCGGGAGCTCCTACGAGCAGTACTTC.

The gene calls are TRBV27 and TRBJ2-1; the D gene is possibly TRBD2 (6 bases). Between the trimmed V and J ends, which lost 0 bases and 10 bases, there was a span of 19 bases. CDR1 and CDR2 from the germline V gene are MNHEY and SMNVEV (reference sequence). The CDR3 extends over 16 amino acids. The CDR3 loop reads CASSLSTGEYLSEQFF. In DNA, the CDR3 is TGTGCCAGCAGTTTATCCACGGGAGAGTATTTGAGCGAGCAGTTCTTC.

Turning to this clone: Within the sample, other DNA sequences also encode this same CDR3. The rearrangement uses TRBV7-9 and TRBJ1-1; D is possibly TRBD1 (6 bases). Trimming pared 3 bases from V and 0 bases from J, leaving 8 bases between. The CDR3 totals 14 residues. The germline gives CDR1 SEHNR, CDR2 FQNEAQ (reference sequence). CDR3 in DNA: TGTGCCAGCAGCTTGGGGGGCATGAACACTGAAGCTTTCTTT. Protein product: CASSLGGMNTEAFF.

The chain carries TRBV18 and TRBJ2-3; the D is unclear. Germline V lookup: CDR1 KGHSH, CDR2 LQKENI. This CDR3 region has 16 residues. The germline V and J ends were trimmed by 0 bases and 3 bases, with 13 bases remaining between them. This CDR3 reads CASSPPSGIRTDTQYF. CDR3 bases: TGTGCCAGCTCACCACCGTCAGGAATAAGGACAGATACGCAGTATTTT.

The V call is TRBV6-4, the J call TRBJ2-3; 12 bases are a match to TRBD2. The CDR3 is 19 amino acids. The germline CDR1 and CDR2 sequences are MRHNA and SNTAGT. With V trimmed by 1 base and J by 1 base, 9 bases remained unmatched. The CDR3 region has the DNA TGTGCCAGCAGTGACTTACTAGCGGGGGGCCGACGGTGCACAGATACGCAGTATTTT. Protein sequence: CASSDLLAGGRRCTDTQYF.

The chain employs TRBV4-3 and TRBJ1-3; a possible D gene is TRBD1 (5 bases). The CDR3 consists of 15 residues. Germline lookup yields CDR1 LGHNA and CDR2 YSLEER. With 0 bases removed from V and 4 bases from J, the gap between germline ends came to 10 bases. CDR3 nucleotides: TGCGCCAGCAGCCAAGACAGGGAACCAGGAAACACCATATATTTT. Residues: CASSQDREPGNTIYF.

This chain joins TRBV9 and TRBJ1-2, with unresolved D. Deletions cut 3 bases from V and 1 base from J, with 13 bases between. CDR1 and CDR2 from the germline V gene are SGDLS and YYNGEE. CDR3 length equals 15 residues. In nucleotides, the CDR3 is TGTGCCAGCAGCGGGGATGCTCACTTTAACTATGGCTACACCTTC. It yields the protein CASSGDAHFNYGYTF.

The chain joins TRBV27 to TRBJ2-2; D uncertain. This CDR3 comprises 17 residues. V lost 5 bases to trimming and J lost 8 bases, with 24 bases between them. The V gene's germline CDR1 is MNHEY and CDR2 SMNVEV (reference sequence). The CDR3 region has the DNA TGTGCCAGCAGTCCCCAAAACCCCTTGACTGTTTCGGGGGAGCTGTTTTTT. It translates to CASSPQNPLTVSGELFF.

This clone was seen a single time. Different DNA sequences within this sample yield the same CDR3. V is TRBV27 and J is TRBJ1-1, with D possibly TRBD1 on 5 matching bases. The CDR3 contains 14 residues. CDR1 and CDR2 from the germline V gene are MNHEY and SMNVEV (reference sequence). Trimming stripped 2 bases from V and 1 base from J, with 8 bases between. CDR3 amino acids: CASSLGQGNTEAFF. The CDR3 DNA sequence: TGTGCCAGCAGTTTAGGCCAGGGGAACACTGAAGCTTTCTTT.

This clone was picked up one time. Other nucleotide sequences in the sample specify the same CDR3. This chain uses TRBV7-8 with TRBJ2-7; 10 positions agree with TRBD2. The germline CDR1 and CDR2 sequences are SGHVS and FQNEAQ. The CDR3 runs 14 residues. Trimming took 1 base from V and 3 from J; bases not matched to a gene: 0. The CDR3 bases are TGTGCCAGCAGCTTAGGACTAGCGGGCTACGAGCAGTACTTC. Protein sequence: CASSLGLAGYEQYF.

The chain uses TRBV6-6 and TRBJ2-2; D is ambiguous. Looked up from germline, CDR1 is MNHNY and CDR2 is SVGAGI (reference sequence). Trimming pared 6 bases from V and 4 bases from J, leaving 18 bases between. The CDR3 length is 16 residues. CDR3 nucleotide sequence: TGTGCCAGCAGAGTACCCAGTGGAACCAGCACCGGGGAGCTGTTTTTT. Protein: CASRVPSGTSTGELFF.

V and J are TRBV29-1 and TRBJ1-2; D perhaps matches TRBD1 (6 bases). Trimming took 7 bases from V and 7 from J, leaving 28 bases between them. CDR1 is SQVTM and CDR2 is ANQGSEA in the germline V gene. The CDR3 runs 16 residues. CDR3 loop: CSAPEAGDVLDVGYTF. CDR3 bases: TGCAGCGCCCCCGAGGCAGGGGATGTTCTGGATGTTGGCTACACCTTC.

This sequence joins TRBV7-9 and TRBJ2-5, with a tentative D call TRBD2 (6 bases). Trimming took 5 bases from V and 2 from J, leaving 9 bases between them. The CDR3 totals 13 residues. Germline CDR1 is SEHNR and CDR2 is FQNEAQ (reference sequence). DNA for the CDR3: TGTGCCAGCAGCCCGACTAGGCAAGAGACCCAGTACTTC. Translated, it gives CASSPTRQETQYF.

This clone was found once. The chain links TRBV29-1 to TRBJ2-2, with TRBD2 matching 13 bases. The CDR3 consists of 16 residues. Per germline, CDR1 SQVTM and CDR2 ANQGSEA. The V segment lost 6 bases and the J segment 2 bases; nucleotides outside the gene matches: 6. The chain's CDR3 is CSVGLAGEENTGELFF. The CDR3, as DNA: TGCAGCGTCGGACTAGCGGGAGAGGAAAACACCGGGGAGCTGTTTTTT.

This clone was found a few times. The chain carries TRBV4-1 and TRBJ1-5; perhaps TRBD1 as D (6 bases). The CDR3 extends over 15 amino acids. The germline V gene has CDR1 MGHRA and CDR2 YSYEKL. Trimming removed 3 bases at V and 1 base at J, with 10 bases between. The CDR3 nucleotides are TGCGCCAGCAGCCAGGAACAGGGAAGCAATCAGCCCCAGCATTTT. Its translation is CASSQEQGSNQPQHF.

Note on this clone: The same CDR3 is also encoded by other DNA sequences in this sample. The genes are TRBV7-9 and TRBJ2-1; D possibly corresponds to TRBD1 (5 bases). V shed 2 bases and J shed 7 bases, with 9 bases lying between them. CDR3 length: 13 residues. CDR1 SEHNR and CDR2 FQNEAQ come from the germline V gene (reference sequence). CDR3 bases: TGTGCCAGCAGCTTATACTCAGGGAATGAGCAGTTCTTC. Translated, it gives CASSLYSGNEQFF.

V and J are TRBV7-6 and TRBJ2-7, with TRBD1 as a possible D gene (6 bases). The germline V gene has CDR1 SGHVS and CDR2 FNYEAQ. V was shortened by 1 base and J by 7 bases, with 29 bases between the two germline ends. This CDR3 has 19 amino acids. CDR3 region: CASSLEADGFRGLAWEQYF. CDR3 coding DNA: TGTGCCAGCAGCTTAGAAGCGGATGGGTTCAGGGGCTTGGCTTGGGAGCAGTACTTC.

The rearrangement uses TRBV7-8 and TRBJ2-3; possibly TRBD2 for D (5 bases). Per the germline V gene, CDR1 is SGHVS and CDR2 is FQNEAQ. Between the trimmed V and J ends, which lost 1 base and 4 bases, there was a span of 15 bases. CDR3 length equals 16 residues. CDR3 nucleotide sequence: TGTGCCAGCAGCTTAGGGCCTAGCAACCCTCCAGATACGCAGTATTTT. Encoded protein: CASSLGPSNPPDTQYF.

J is TRBJ2-7 and V is TRBV2; D is unclear. Germline V gene lookup returns CDR1 SNHLY and CDR2 FYNNEI. Deletions cut 6 bases from V and 5 bases from J, with 11 bases between. The CDR3 consists of 12 residues. The CDR3 region has the DNA TGTGCCAGCAGCGTCACAGAGGACGAGCAGTACTTC. Amino acid sequence: CASSVTEDEQYF.

The chain joins TRBV27 to TRBJ1-1; D is uncertain. Germline lookup yields CDR1 MNHEY and CDR2 SMNVEV (reference sequence). V was shortened by 0 bases and J by 3 bases, with 11 bases between the two germline ends. This CDR3 spans 15 amino acids. The CDR3 DNA reads as TGTGCCAGCAGTTTATCGGTTTACACACACACTGAAGCTTTCTTT. Protein product: CASSLSVYTHTEAFF.

This chain joins TRBV4-1 and TRBJ1-2, with 8 nucleotides matching TRBD1. V was clipped by 0 bases and J by 6 bases; unmatched bases: 9. Germline V gene lookup returns CDR1 MGHRA and CDR2 YSYEKL. This CDR3 comprises 16 residues. CDR3 region: CASSQDVYQGQDGYTF. The DNA of the CDR3 is TGCGCCAGCAGCCAAGACGTTTATCAGGGACAGGATGGCTACACCTTC.

The chain has TRBV5-4 and TRBJ1-1; 9 bases line up with TRBD1. CDR3 length: 16 amino acids. CDR1 is SGHNT and CDR2 is YYREEE in the germline V gene (reference sequence). Germline trimming cut 5 bases from V and 0 bases from J; bases unmatched to any gene: 8. This CDR3 reads CASRRGGQGMNTEAFF. CDR3 DNA: TGTGCCAGCAGGCGGGGGGGACAGGGAATGAACACTGAAGCTTTCTTT.

The CDR3 is CASSLAGADTEAFF. CDR3 DNA: TGTGCCAGCAGCTTAGCGGGGGCAGACACTGAAGCTTTCTTT. This chain uses TRBV11-2 with TRBJ1-1, with D possibly TRBD1 on 6 matching bases. Germline CDR1 is SGHAT and CDR2 is FQNNGV. V was clipped by 1 base and J by 3 bases, with 9 bases between them. There are 14 residues in the CDR3. Looking up the rest from reference TRBV11-2 and TRBJ1-1 gives the full variable domain: EAGVAQSPRYKIIEKRQSVAFWCNPISGHATLYWYQQILGQGPKLLIQFQNNGVVDDSQLPKDRFSAERLKGVDSTLKIQPAKLEDSAVYLCASSLAGADTEAFFGQGTRLTVV.